Each of the 21 T cell receptor beta chains below was sequenced from the same sample in a study of vaccination effects on CD4 cells after COVID-19. Antigen-specific CD4+ T cells were first expanded with viral peptide pools by the ViraFEST assay and only then sequenced. A 10-day culture period preceded the isolation of CD4+ T cells. Participants got two doses of BNT162b2 or mRNA-1273 vaccine. Only in-frame clones appear in the TCRdb table, and some are missing; sequencing was by immunoSEQ multiplex PCR. The sample contains more than 60,000 clones, around 74% of which appear only once. For these TCRs, the target antigens are not known. The sequenced sample was CD4+ T cells from PBMCs cultured with HCoV-229E spike peptides, obtained after COVID-19 vaccination. These receptors came from a human donor who received a COVID-19 vaccine.

The chain recombines TRBV3-1 (or the pseudogene TRBV3-2) with TRBJ1-6, with 7 nucleotides matching TRBD1. The V segment lost 6 bases and the J segment 0 bases; nucleotides outside the gene matches: 8. CDR1 and CDR2 (germline): LGHDT, YNNKEL (reference sequence). The length of the CDR3 is 17 residues. CDR3: CASSPTGARSYNSPLHF. DNA for the CDR3: TGTGCCAGCAGTCCAACAGGGGCACGCTCCTATAATTCACCCCTCCACTTT.

The V and J genes are TRBV14 and TRBJ2-5, with 10 bases lining up with TRBD1. The germline CDR1 and CDR2 sequences are SGHDN and FVKESK. The CDR3 has 16 amino acids. V was clipped by 4 bases and J by 1 base; unmatched bases: 6. The DNA of the CDR3 is TGTGCCAGCAGCCGACGGACAGGGGGGGGCCAAGAGACCCAGTACTTC. Translation: CASSRRTGGGQETQYF.

The chain links TRBV6-2 or TRBV6-3 to TRBJ2-7; 9 nucleotides agree with TRBD2. V gave up 4 bases and J gave up 4 bases; unmatched junction bases: 8. The CDR3 has 15 amino acids. CDR1 is MNHEY, CDR2 SVGEGT, per germline. In DNA, the CDR3 is TGTGCCAGCAGTTCCACGGCGACTAGCGGTTACGAGCAGTACGTC. Translation gives CASSSTATSGYEQYV.

This clone turned up a few times. V gene TRBV6-6 combines with J gene TRBJ2-7; tentative D call: TRBD1 (6 bases). V lost 6 bases and J 1 base, leaving 16 bases between the germline ends. Germline CDR1 reads MNHNY; CDR2 reads SVGAGI (reference sequence). This CDR3 is built from 15 residues. The CDR3 DNA reads as TGTGCCAGCAGCCCGGGACAAGAGCCTTCCTACGAGCAGTACGTC. Protein: CASSPGQEPSYEQYV.

V usage is TRBV9 and J usage is TRBJ1-6, with 7 bases that match TRBD1. Germline loops: CDR1 SGDLS, CDR2 YYNGEE. The length of the CDR3 is 15 residues. The trim removed 4 bases at V and 6 bases at J, leaving 7 bases unmatched. DNA for the CDR3: TGTGCCAGCAGCCTGATGGACAGGTTTAATTCACCCCTCCACTTT. Protein: CASSLMDRFNSPLHF.

The chain recombines TRBV14 with TRBJ1-1; 7 bases fit TRBD1. The germline V gene encodes CDR1 SGHDN and CDR2 FVKESK. The CDR3 has 14 amino acids. J lost 6 bases, V lost 5 bases, and 9 bases had no gene match. The CDR3 reads CASSTKTGIAEAFF. For the CDR3, the DNA is TGTGCCAGCAGCACCAAGACAGGGATCGCTGAAGCTTTCTTT.

This clone was counted only a few times. The V call is TRBV3-1 (or the pseudogene TRBV3-2), the J call TRBJ1-5, with a weak D call TRBD1 (6 bases). The CDR3 is 15 amino acids. The V gene's germline CDR1 is LGHDT and CDR2 YNNKEL (reference sequence). The germline V and J ends were trimmed by 4 bases and 6 bases, with 16 bases remaining between them. CDR3 region: CASSPLGGSSQPQHF. In DNA form, the CDR3 reads TGTGCCAGCAGCCCCCTAGGGGGGTCGAGTCAGCCCCAGCATTTT.

This clone was detected only a few times. The chain uses TRBV6-2 or TRBV6-3 and TRBJ2-7, with D perhaps TRBD2 (6 bases). Trimming took 4 bases from V and 3 from J, leaving 13 bases between them. CDR1 is MNHEY and CDR2 is SVGEGT in the germline V gene. The CDR3 covers 14 residues. The CDR3 region has the DNA TGTGCCAGCAGTTCGGGGGTACTCGTCTACGAGCAGTACGTC. Translating gives CASSSGVLVYEQYV.

The genes are TRBV28 and TRBJ1-6, with D possibly being TRBD1 (6 bases). Trimming took 1 base from V and 8 from J, leaving 18 bases between them. This CDR3 comprises 17 residues. CDR1 MDHEN and CDR2 SYDVKM come from the germline V gene. CDR3 sequence reads: CASSLSPPGALDSPLHF. CDR3 in DNA: TGTGCCAGCAGTTTATCCCCCCCAGGGGCCCTGGATTCACCCCTCCACTTT.

The chain couples TRBV11-2 to TRBJ2-4; possible D gene TRBD2, 5 bases. Germline loops: CDR1 SGHAT, CDR2 FQNNGV. This CDR3 has 14 residues. The V end was cut by 5 bases, the J end by 7 bases, with 15 bases between. The CDR3 is CASSRGLDSNIQYF. CDR3 bases: TGTGCCAGCAGCCGGGGTCTGGATTCGAACATTCAGTACTTC.

The chain is built from TRBV7-2 and TRBJ2-1; 8 nucleotides match TRBD2. From germline, CDR1 is SGHTA and CDR2 FQGNSA. The length of the CDR3 is 15 residues. V trimming: 5 bases; J trimming: 4 bases; junction bases outside the gene matches: 7. CDR3 residues: CASSPPGGRYNEQFF. The CDR3 DNA follows: TGTGCCAGCAGCCCCCCGGGGGGGAGGTACAATGAGCAGTTCTTC. Full variable domain (rest looked up from reference TRBV7-2 and TRBJ2-1): GAGVSQSPSNKVTEKGKDVELRCDPISGHTALYWYRQSLGQGLEFLIYFQGNSAPDKSGLPSDRFSAERTGGSVSTLTIQRTQQEDSAVYLCASSPPGGRYNEQFFGPGTRLTVL.

The CDR3 reads CATGEGATYEQYV. Here the CDR3 DNA reads TGTGCCACTGGGGAGGGTGCCACCTACGAGCAGTACGTC. The chain has TRBV24-1 and TRBJ2-7; 7 bases are a match to TRBD2. The ends lost 10 bases at V and 2 bases at J; junction bases unmatched: 7. Looked up from germline, CDR1 is KGHDR and CDR2 is SFDVKD. CDR3 size: 13 residues.

The CDR3 region is CASSLMRVQETQYF. The CDR3 bases are TGTGCCAGCAGCTTAATGAGGGTCCAAGAGACCCAGTACTTC. The chain employs TRBV7-2 and TRBJ2-5; D is perhaps TRBD2 (5 bases). Trimming took 2 bases from V and 1 from J, leaving 8 bases between them. Per the germline V gene, CDR1 is SGHTA and CDR2 is FQGNSA. The CDR3 is made up of 14 amino acids.

The J gene is TRBJ2-5, the V gene TRBV6-5; 8 bases are shared with TRBD2. This CDR3 has 15 residues. J was trimmed by 3 bases and V by 5 bases; bases with no gene match: 8. Looked up from germline, CDR1 is MNHEY and CDR2 is SVGAGI. CDR3 DNA sequence: TGTGCCAGCAGTCCCCATCGAGCGGGGGAAGAGACCCAGTACTTC. It translates to CASSPHRAGEETQYF.

The sample holds one count of this clone. V is TRBV10-3 and J is TRBJ1-3, with TRBD1 matching over 7 bases. In germline, CDR1 is ENHRY, CDR2 SYGVKD. The CDR3 covers 14 residues. V lost 7 bases and J lost 8; bases outside the gene matches: 11. Here the CDR3 reads CAIKGTERGDTIYF. The CDR3 DNA sequence: TGTGCCATCAAGGGGACAGAACGGGGGGACACCATATATTTT.

The J gene is TRBJ1-1, the V gene TRBV7-9; no clear D. Trimming removed 3 bases from V and 2 bases from J, with 7 bases in between. CDR1 is SEHNR, CDR2 FQNEAQ, per germline (reference sequence). This CDR3 is built from 13 residues. DNA of the CDR3: TGTGCCAGCAGCTTCGCCTTAAACACTGAAGCTTTCTTT. Translation: CASSFALNTEAFF.

The rearrangement uses TRBV11-2 and TRBJ2-7; 7 nucleotides line up with TRBD2. The CDR3 contains 14 residues. Germline trimming cut 4 bases from V and 3 bases from J; bases unmatched to any gene: 6. The V gene's germline CDR1 is SGHAT and CDR2 FQNNGV. The DNA for the CDR3 is TGTGCCAGCAGCTCCGCGGGGGTGGGCTACGAGCAGTACGTC. This gives the protein CASSSAGVGYEQYV.

The chain is built from TRBV3-1 (or the pseudogene TRBV3-2) and TRBJ1-2; D remains ambiguous. The CDR3 is 12 amino acids. The germline V gene encodes CDR1 LGHDT and CDR2 YNNKEL (reference sequence). V was trimmed by 2 bases and J by 8 bases, leaving 9 bases between them. CDR3 sequence reads: CASSQPKRGYTF. As DNA, the CDR3 is TGTGCCAGCAGCCAACCGAAGCGGGGCTACACCTTC.

Only a few counts were recorded for this clone. The V gene is TRBV28, the J gene TRBJ1-3, with TRBD1 identical over 8 bases. The ends lost 5 bases at V and 4 bases at J; junction bases unmatched: 4. Germline CDR1 reads MDHEN; CDR2 reads SYDVKM. This CDR3 region has 14 residues. This CDR3 is CASSGQGTGNTIYF. In DNA form, the CDR3 reads TGTGCCAGCAGTGGACAGGGAACCGGAAACACCATATATTTT.

The rearrangement links TRBV27 to TRBJ2-3; 12 nucleotides line up with TRBD2. This CDR3 has 14 residues. V shed 5 bases and J 5 bases; nucleotides not matched to a gene: 2. Germline CDR1 is MNHEY and CDR2 is SMNVEV (reference sequence). The CDR3 reads CASSRTSGKDTQYF. The CDR3 coding sequence is TGTGCCAGCAGTCGGACTAGCGGGAAAGATACGCAGTATTTT.

This chain joins TRBV27 and TRBJ2-1; 13 nucleotides agree with TRBD2. The CDR3 extends over 15 amino acids. Germline CDR1 and CDR2: MNHEY and SMNVEV (reference sequence). Trimming cost V 5 bases and J 8 bases; bases outside gene matches: 6. CDR3 nucleotides: TGTGCCAGCAGTAAGACTAGCGGGGGGCGGGATGAGCAGTTCTTC. This encodes CASSKTSGGRDEQFF.